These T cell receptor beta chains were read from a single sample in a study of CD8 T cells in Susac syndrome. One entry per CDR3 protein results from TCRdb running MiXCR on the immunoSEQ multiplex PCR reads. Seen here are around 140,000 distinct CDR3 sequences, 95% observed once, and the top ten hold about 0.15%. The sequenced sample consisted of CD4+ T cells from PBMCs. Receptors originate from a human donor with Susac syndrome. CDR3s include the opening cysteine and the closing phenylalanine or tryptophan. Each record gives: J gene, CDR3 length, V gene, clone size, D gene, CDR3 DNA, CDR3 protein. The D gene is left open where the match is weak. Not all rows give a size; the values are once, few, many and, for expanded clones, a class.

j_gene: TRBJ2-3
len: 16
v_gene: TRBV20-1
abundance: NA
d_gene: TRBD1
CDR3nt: TGCAGTGCTAGAGATGCCAGACAGGGAAACACAGATACGCAGTATTTT
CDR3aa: CSARDARQGNTDTQYF

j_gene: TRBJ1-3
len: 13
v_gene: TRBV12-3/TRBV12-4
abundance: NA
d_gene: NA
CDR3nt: TGTGCCAGCAGCCAATCGCGAGGAAACACCATATATTTT
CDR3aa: CASSQSRGNTIYF

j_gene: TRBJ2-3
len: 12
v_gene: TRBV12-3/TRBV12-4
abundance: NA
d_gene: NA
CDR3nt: TGTGCCAGCAGTTACAGCACAGATACGCAGTATTTT
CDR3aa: CASSYSTDTQYF

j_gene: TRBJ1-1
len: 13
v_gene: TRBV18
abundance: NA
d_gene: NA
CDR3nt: TGTGCCAGCTCCCCCACGGTGAGTTCTGAAGCTTTCTTT
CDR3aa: CASSPTVSSEAFF

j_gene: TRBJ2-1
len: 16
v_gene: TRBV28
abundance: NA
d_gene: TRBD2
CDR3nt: TGTGCCAGCAGTCTGGGACTAGCGGGGGGTATTAGTGAGCAGTTCTTC
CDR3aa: CASSLGLAGGISEQFF

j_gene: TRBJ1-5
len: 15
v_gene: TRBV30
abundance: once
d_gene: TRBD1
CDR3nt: TGTGCCTGGAGTAGCCGGGACAGGGTTTACCAGCCCCAGCATTTT
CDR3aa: CAWSSRDRVYQPQHF

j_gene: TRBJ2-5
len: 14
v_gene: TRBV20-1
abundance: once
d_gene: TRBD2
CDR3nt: TGCAGTGCTCGGACTAGCGGGGACCAAGAGACCCAGTACTTC
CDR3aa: CSARTSGDQETQYF

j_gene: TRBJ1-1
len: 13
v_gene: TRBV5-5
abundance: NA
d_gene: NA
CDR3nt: TGTGCCAGCAGCTACCACATGAACACTGAAGCTTTCTTT
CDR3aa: CASSYHMNTEAFF

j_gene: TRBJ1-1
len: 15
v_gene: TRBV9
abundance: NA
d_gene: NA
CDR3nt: TGTGCCAGCAGCGCTGCGTTGGGGGCGAACACTGAAGCTTTCTTT
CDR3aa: CASSAALGANTEAFF

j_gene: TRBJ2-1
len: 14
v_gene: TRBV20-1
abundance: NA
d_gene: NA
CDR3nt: TGCAGTGCTGAACTAACTAGGTTGGGCAATGAGCAGTTCTTC
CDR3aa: CSAELTRLGNEQFF

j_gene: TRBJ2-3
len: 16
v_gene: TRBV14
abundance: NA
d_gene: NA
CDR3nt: TGTGCCAGCAGCCTGCGCGGGGGCTCTATCACAGATACGCAGTATTTT
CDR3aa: CASSLRGGSITDTQYF

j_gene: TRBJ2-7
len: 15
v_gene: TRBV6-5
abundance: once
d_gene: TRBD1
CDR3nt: TGTGCCAGCAGTCACGGACAGGGGGCCTGGTCGGAGCAGTACTTC
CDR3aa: CASSHGQGAWSEQYF

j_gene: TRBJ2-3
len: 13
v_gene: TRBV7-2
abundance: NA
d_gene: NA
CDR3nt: TGTGCCAGCAGCTTAGCCCCGGTAGATACGCAGTATTTT
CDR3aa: CASSLAPVDTQYF

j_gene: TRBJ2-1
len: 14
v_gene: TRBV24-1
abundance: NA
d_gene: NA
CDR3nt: TGTGCCACCAGTGATTTCGGGGGAGGAAATGAGCAGTTCTTC
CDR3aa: CATSDFGGGNEQFF

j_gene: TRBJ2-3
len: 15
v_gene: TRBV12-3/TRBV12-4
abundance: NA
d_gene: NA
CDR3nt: TGTGCCAGCAGTTTGTACCGGACCTCCACAGATACGCAGTATTTT
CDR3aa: CASSLYRTSTDTQYF

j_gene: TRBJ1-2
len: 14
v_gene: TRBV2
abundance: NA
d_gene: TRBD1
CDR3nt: TGTGCCAGCAGTACTACAGGGGAATCGGGGGGCTACACCTTC
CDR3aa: CASSTTGESGGYTF

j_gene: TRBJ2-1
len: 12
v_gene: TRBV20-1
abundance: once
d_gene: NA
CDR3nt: TGCAGTGCCCAGAGCTCCTACAATGAGCAGTTCTTC
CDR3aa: CSAQSSYNEQFF

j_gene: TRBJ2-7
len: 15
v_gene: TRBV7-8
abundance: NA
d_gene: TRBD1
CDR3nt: TGTGCCAGCAGCTCGTACCGGGACAGGGGCTACGAGCAGTACTTC
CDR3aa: CASSSYRDRGYEQYF

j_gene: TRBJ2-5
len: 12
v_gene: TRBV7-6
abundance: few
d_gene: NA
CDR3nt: TGTGCCAGCAGCTTAGCGCGAGAGACCCAGTACTTC
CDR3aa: CASSLARETQYF

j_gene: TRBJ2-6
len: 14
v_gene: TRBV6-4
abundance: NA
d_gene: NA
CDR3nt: TGTGCCAGCAGTGAGGGGGCTGGGGCCAACGTCCTGACTTTC
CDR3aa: CASSEGAGANVLTF

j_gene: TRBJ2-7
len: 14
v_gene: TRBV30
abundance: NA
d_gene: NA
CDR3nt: TGTGCCTGGAGTGGGGGCGGGAAACCCTACGAGCAGTACTTC
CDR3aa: CAWSGGGKPYEQYF

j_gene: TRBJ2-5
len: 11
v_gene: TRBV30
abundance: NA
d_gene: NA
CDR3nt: TGTGCCTGGAGTGTCCAAGAGACCCAGTACTTC
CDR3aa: CAWSVQETQYF

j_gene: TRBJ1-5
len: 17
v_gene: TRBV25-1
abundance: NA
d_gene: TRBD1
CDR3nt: TGTGCCAGCAGTCCAGCCGGGACAGAATATAGCAATCAGCCCCAGCATTTT
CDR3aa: CASSPAGTEYSNQPQHF

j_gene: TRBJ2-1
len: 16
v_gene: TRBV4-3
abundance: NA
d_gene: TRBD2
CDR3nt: TGCGCCAGCAGCCAAGTGGGTAGCGGGAGCTTCAATGAGCAGTTCTTC
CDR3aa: CASSQVGSGSFNEQFF

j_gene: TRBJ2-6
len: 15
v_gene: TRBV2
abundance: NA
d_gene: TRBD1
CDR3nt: TGTGCCAGCAGTGAGCAGGGGGCTGGGGCCAACGTCCTGACTTTC
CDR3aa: CASSEQGAGANVLTF

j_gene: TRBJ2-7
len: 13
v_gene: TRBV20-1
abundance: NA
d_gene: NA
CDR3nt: TGCAGTGTTGGCCGGGACTCGTCCTACGAGCAGTACTTC
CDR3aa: CSVGRDSSYEQYF